The next 8 T cell receptor beta chains were all read from a single sample in a study of T cells in Graves' hyperthyroidism and ophthalmopathy. RNA transcripts gave rise to amplified TCR beta CDR3 regions. RT-PCR in the first round (using the HTBI primer set) targeted the TCR CDR3. Each CDR3 protein is one row after TCRdb ran MiXCR on the multiplex PCR reads. The sample contains over 350,000 distinct CDR3 sequences, about 18% of which appear only once. Sequences were obtained from blood. The source is a young man with Graves' ophthalmopathy.

The table lists this clonotype with many counts. The rearrangement uses TRBV20-1 and TRBJ2-1; TRBD2 agrees at 8 bases. Germline CDR1 reads DFQATT; CDR2 reads SNEGSKA (reference sequence). V dropped 6 bases and J dropped 5; count of bases not matched to a gene: 9. CDR3 length: 14 amino acids. This CDR3 is CSAFRVAGHNEQFF. For the CDR3, the DNA is TGCAGTGCCTTCAGGGTAGCGGGGCACAATGAGCAGTTCTTC.

This clonotype was observed many times. The gene calls are TRBV14 and TRBJ1-1; tentative D call: TRBD1 (5 bases). V lost 1 base and J lost 3, with 12 bases in between. The CDR3 has 15 amino acids. CDR1 SGHDN and CDR2 FVKESK come from the germline V gene. The CDR3 coding sequence is TGTGCCAGCAGCCAAGGGTTGGAGGGGTACACTGAAGCTTTCTTT. It specifies CASSQGLEGYTEAFF. Supplemented by reference TRBV14 and TRBJ1-1, the full variable domain reads EAGVTQFPSHSVIEKGQTVTLRCDPISGHDNLYWYRRVMGKEIKFLLHFVKESKQDESGMPNNRFLAERTGGTYSTLKVQPAELEDSGVYFCASSQGLEGYTEAFFGQGTRLTVV.

The V call is TRBV6-1, the J call TRBJ1-5, with D maybe TRBD1 (6 bases). The V and J ends lost 10 bases and 6 bases respectively, with 19 bases between them. The CDR3 covers 14 residues. The germline CDR1 and CDR2 sequences are MNHNS and SASEGT. The CDR3 DNA is TGTGCCACCCTCGACAGGATTGAGACTCAGCCCCAGCATTTT. Its translation is CATLDRIETQPQHF.

This clonotype occurred many times. The chain joins TRBV12-3 or TRBV12-4 to TRBJ1-1; weak D call: TRBD1 (5 bases). The CDR3 covers 14 residues. Trimming cost V 2 bases and J 3 bases, with 10 bases left between them. CDR3 residues: CASSLWQGHTEAFF. CDR3 sequence (DNA): TGTGCCAGCAGTTTATGGCAGGGTCACACTGAAGCTTTCTTT.

This clonotype was seen a handful of times. The chain links TRBV3-1 to TRBJ2-4; 9 bases align to TRBD2. The length of the CDR3 is 17 residues. The V gene end was trimmed by 8 bases and the J gene end by 0 bases; junction bases not matched to a gene: 11. Germline V gene lookup returns CDR1 LGHDT and CDR2 YNNKEL (reference sequence). The CDR3 DNA reads as TGTGCCAGCCGGGGAGCGGGGGGAGGACTAGCCAAAAACATTCAGTACTTC. Encoded protein: CASRGAGGGLAKNIQYF.

This clonotype showed up many times. V gene TRBV24-1 combines with J gene TRBJ2-1; the D is unclear. The CDR3 has 12 residues. CDR1 is KGHDR, CDR2 SFDVKD, per germline. V was pared by 2 bases and J by 9 bases, with 7 bases between. The CDR3 DNA is TGTGCCACCAGTGATTCCCTCGGTGAGCAGTTCTTC. It yields the protein CATSDSLGEQFF.

This clonotype has a handful of counts. The rearrangement links TRBV2 to TRBJ1-2; 9 positions agree with TRBD1. The CDR3 sequence is 14 residues long. Germline loops: CDR1 SNHLY, CDR2 FYNNEI. The CDR3 spells CATSGDRVMMGYTF. In DNA form, the CDR3 reads TGTGCTACCAGCGGGGACAGGGTCATGATGGGCTACACCTTC.

This rearrangement joins TRBV11-2 to TRBJ2-2; the D gene is possibly TRBD1 (5 bases). Germline CDR1 and CDR2: SGHAT and FQNNGV. This CDR3 comprises 15 residues. Trimming shortened V by 3 bases and J by 3 bases, and 11 bases separated the two germline ends. CDR3 in amino acids: CASSFWGRDTGELFF. In DNA, the CDR3 is TGTGCCAGCAGCTTTTGGGGCCGGGACACCGGGGAGCTGTTTTTT.